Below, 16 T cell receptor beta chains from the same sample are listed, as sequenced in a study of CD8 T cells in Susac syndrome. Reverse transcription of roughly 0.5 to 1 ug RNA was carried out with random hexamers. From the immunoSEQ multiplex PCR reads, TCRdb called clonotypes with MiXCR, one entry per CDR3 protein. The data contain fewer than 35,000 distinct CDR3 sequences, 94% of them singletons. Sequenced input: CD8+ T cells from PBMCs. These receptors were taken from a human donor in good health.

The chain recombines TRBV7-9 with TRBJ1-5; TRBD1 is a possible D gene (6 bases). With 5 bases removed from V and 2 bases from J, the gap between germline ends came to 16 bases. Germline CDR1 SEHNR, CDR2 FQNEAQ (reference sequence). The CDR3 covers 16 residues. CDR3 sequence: CASSAGTPRGNQPQHF. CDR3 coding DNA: TGTGCCAGCAGCGCCGGGACACCGAGGGGCAATCAGCCCCAGCATTTT.

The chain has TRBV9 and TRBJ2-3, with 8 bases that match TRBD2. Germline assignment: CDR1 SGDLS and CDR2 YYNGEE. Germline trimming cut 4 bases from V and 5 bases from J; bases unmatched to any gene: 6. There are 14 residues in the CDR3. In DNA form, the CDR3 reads TGTGCCAGCAGCAGCGGGGGCCTCCAAGATACGCAGTATTTT. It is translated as CASSSGGLQDTQYF.

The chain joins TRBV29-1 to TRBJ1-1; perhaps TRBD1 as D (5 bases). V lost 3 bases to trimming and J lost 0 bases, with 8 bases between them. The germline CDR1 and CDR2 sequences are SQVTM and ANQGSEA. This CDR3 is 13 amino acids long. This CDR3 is CSVDPGMNTEAFF. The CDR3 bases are TGCAGCGTTGACCCAGGGATGAACACTGAAGCTTTCTTT.

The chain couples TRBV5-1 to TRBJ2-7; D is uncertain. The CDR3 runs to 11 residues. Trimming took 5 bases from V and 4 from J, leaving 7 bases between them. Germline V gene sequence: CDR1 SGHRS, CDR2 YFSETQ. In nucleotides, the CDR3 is TGCGCCAGCAGAAGGTCTTACGAGCAGTACTTC. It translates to CASRRSYEQYF.

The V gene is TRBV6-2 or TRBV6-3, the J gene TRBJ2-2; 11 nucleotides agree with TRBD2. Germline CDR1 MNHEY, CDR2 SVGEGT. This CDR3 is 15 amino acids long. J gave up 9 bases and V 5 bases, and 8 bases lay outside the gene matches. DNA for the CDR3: TGTGCCAGCAGTGAGGGACTAGCGGCCCCGAGGGAGCTGTTTTTT. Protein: CASSEGLAAPRELFF.

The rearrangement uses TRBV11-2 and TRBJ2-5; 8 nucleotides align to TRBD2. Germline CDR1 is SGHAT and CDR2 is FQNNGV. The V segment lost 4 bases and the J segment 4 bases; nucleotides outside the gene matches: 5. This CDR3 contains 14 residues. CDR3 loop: CASSYAGGLETQYF. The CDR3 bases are TGTGCCAGCAGCTATGCGGGGGGCCTAGAGACCCAGTACTTC.

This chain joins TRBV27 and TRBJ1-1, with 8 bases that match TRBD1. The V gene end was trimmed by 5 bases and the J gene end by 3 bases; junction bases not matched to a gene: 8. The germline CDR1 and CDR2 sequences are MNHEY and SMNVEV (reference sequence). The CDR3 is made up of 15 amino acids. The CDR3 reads CASSNQPGGDTEAFF. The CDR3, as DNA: TGTGCCAGCAGTAACCAACCAGGGGGCGACACTGAAGCTTTCTTT.

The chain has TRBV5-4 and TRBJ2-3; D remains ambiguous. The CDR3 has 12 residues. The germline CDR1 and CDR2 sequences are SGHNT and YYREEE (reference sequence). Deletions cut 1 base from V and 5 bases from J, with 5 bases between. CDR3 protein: CASSLYVDTQYF. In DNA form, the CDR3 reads TGTGCCAGCAGCTTGTACGTAGATACGCAGTATTTT.

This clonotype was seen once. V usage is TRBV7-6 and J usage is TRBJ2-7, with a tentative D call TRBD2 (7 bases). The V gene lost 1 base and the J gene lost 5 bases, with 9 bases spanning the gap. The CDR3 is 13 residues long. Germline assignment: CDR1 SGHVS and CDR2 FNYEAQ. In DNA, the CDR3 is TGTGCCAGCAGCTTAGTAGGGGGGGACGAGCAGTACTTC. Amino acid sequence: CASSLVGGDEQYF.

CDR3 coding DNA: TGTGCCAGCAGCCCGGACAAGGTGAATTCACCCCTCCACTTT. Amino acids: CASSPDKVNSPLHF. This chain links TRBV7-9 with TRBJ1-6; D is possibly TRBD1 (5 bases). CDR1 SEHNR and CDR2 FQNEAQ come from the germline V gene (reference sequence). The CDR3 contains 14 residues. Trimming removed 5 bases from V and 7 bases from J, with 12 bases in between.

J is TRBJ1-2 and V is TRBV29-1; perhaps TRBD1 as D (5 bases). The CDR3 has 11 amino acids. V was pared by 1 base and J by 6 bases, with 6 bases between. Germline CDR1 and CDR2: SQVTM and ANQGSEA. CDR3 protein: CSVEVRDGYTF. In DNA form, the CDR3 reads TGCAGCGTTGAAGTCAGGGATGGCTACACCTTC.

In DNA form, the CDR3 reads TGTGCCAGCAGCTCCAGGGAGGGGGGATGGACTGAAGCTTTCTTT. Residues: CASSSREGGWTEAFF. The chain carries TRBV13 and TRBJ1-1; D is perhaps TRBD1 (6 bases). CDR1 PRHDT and CDR2 FYEKMQ come from the germline V gene (reference sequence). The CDR3 is made up of 15 amino acids. V shed 4 bases and J shed 5 bases, with 17 bases lying between them.

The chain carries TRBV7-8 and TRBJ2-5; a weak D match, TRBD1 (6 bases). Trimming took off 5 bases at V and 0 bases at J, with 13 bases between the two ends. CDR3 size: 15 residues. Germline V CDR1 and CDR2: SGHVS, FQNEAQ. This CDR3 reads CASSITGQYQETQYF. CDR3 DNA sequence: TGTGCCAGCAGCATCACAGGACAGTACCAAGAGACCCAGTACTTC.

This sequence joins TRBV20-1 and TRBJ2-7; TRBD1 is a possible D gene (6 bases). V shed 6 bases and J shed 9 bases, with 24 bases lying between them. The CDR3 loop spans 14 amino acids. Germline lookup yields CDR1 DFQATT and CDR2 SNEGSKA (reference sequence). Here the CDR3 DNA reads TGCAGTGCACCAAAACCCTTGGACAGCTTCGGGCAGTACTTC. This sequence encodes CSAPKPLDSFGQYF.

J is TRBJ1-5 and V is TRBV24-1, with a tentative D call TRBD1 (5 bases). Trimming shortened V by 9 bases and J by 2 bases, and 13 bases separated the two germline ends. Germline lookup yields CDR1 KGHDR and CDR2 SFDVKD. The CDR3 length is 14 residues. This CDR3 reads CATGGGSGNQPQHF. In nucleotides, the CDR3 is TGTGCCACCGGCGGGGGAAGTGGCAATCAGCCCCAGCATTTT.

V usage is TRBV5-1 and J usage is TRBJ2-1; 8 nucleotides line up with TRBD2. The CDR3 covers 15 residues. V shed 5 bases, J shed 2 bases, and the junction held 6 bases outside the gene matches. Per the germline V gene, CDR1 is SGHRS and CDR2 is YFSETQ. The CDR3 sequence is CASSPGGGPYNEQFF. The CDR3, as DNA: TGCGCCAGCAGTCCCGGGGGGGGGCCCTACAATGAGCAGTTCTTC.